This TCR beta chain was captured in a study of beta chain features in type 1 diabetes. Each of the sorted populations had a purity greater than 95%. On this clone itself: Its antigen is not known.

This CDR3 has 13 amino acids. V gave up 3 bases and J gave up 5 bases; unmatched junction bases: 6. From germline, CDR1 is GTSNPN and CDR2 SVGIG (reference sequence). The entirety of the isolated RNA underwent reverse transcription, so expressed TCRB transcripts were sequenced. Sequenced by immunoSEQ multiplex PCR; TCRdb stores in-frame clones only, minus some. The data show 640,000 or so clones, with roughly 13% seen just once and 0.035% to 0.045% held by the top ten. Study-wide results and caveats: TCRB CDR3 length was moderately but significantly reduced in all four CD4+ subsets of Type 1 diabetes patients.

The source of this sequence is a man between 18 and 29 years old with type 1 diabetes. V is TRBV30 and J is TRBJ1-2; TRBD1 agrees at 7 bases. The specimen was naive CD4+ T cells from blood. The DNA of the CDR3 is TGTGCCTGGAGGGGGGACAGCCAATATGGCTACACCTTC. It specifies CAWRGDSQYGYTF.